This TCR beta chain was found in a study of OX40 agonist ivuxolimab in advanced cancers. Study in general: Partial responses were achieved by three patients: one hepatocellular carcinoma, two cutaneous melanoma. Whole-study results and caveats: Relative to CD4+, CD8+ T cells held more expanded clones on average. Both CD4+ and CD8+ T cell populations in blood had undergone clonal expansion by week 6 at 0.1 to 3.0 mg/kg.

As regards this clone: Its cognate antigen is unknown.

Only in-frame clones appear in the TCRdb table, and some are missing; sequencing was by immunoSEQ multiplex PCR. Among about 80,000 clones listed, 65% to 90% were seen once. J lost 3 bases, V lost 7 bases, and 6 bases had no gene match. Germline-derived CDR1 and CDR2 are GTSNPN and SVGIG (reference sequence). The CDR3 consists of 13 residues. The V call is TRBV30, the J call TRBJ1-1, with 9 nucleotides matching TRBD1. Material: CD4+ or CD8+ T cells sorted from blood, obtained in a trial of the OX40 agonist ivuxolimab. The clonotype comes from an adult with an advanced solid tumor such as melanoma, head and neck, liver or kidney cancer. The CDR3 DNA is TGTGCCTTCTACAGGGGGCAGGACACTGAAGCTTTCTTT. Translation gives CAFYRGQDTEAFF. Filled out from reference TRBV30 and TRBJ1-1, the complete variable domain reads SQTIHQWPATLVQPVGSPLSLECTVEGTSNPNLYWYRQAAGRGLQLLFYSVGIGQISSEVPQNLSASRPQDRQFILSSKKLLLSDSGFYLCAFYRGQDTEAFFGQGTRLTVV.